These 16 T cell receptor beta chains came from one sample sequenced in a study of blood T cell repertoires in COVID-19. Profiled with immunoSEQ multiplex PCR; TCRdb holds only in-frame clones, not every one. The sample records 180,000 or so clones, roughly 86% being singletons. The sample taken for sequencing was peripheral blood. The receptor source for this set is a man aged 35 to 55 with active or convalescent COVID-19.

CDR3 in DNA: TGTGCCAGCAGTTTGGGCGGACAGGGGCGGGGAGGCTACACCTTC. This gives the protein CASSLGGQGRGGYTF. The chain employs TRBV28 and TRBJ1-2, with TRBD1 identical over 9 bases. The CDR3 runs 15 residues. Germline V CDR1 and CDR2: MDHEN, SYDVKM. The ends lost 3 bases at V and 8 bases at J; junction bases unmatched: 10.

CDR3 nucleotide sequence: TGTGCCAGTATGGAGTTCGGGGGGGCCGGGGAGCTGTTTTTT. Encoded protein: CASMEFGGAGELFF. This rearrangement joins TRBV19 to TRBJ2-2, with 8 bases matching TRBD2. Germline V CDR1 and CDR2: LNHDA, SQIVND (reference sequence). V lost 7 bases and J lost 6; bases outside the gene matches: 7. The length of the CDR3 is 14 residues.

The chain joins TRBV18 to TRBJ1-2; TRBD1 is a possible D gene (6 bases). Trimming took off 2 bases at V and 4 bases at J, with 8 bases between the two ends. The CDR3 length is 13 residues. CDR1 is KGHSH and CDR2 is LQKENI in the germline V gene. The CDR3 loop reads CASSPGRGYGYTF. In nucleotides, the CDR3 is TGTGCCAGCTCACCAGGCAGGGGCTATGGCTACACCTTC. Using reference TRBV18 and TRBJ1-2 for the parts outside the CDR3, the full variable domain is NAGVMQNPRHLVRRRGQEARLRCSPMKGHSHVYWYRQLPEEGLKFMVYLQKENIIDESGMPKERFSAEFPKEGPSILRIQQVVRGDSAAYFCASSPGRGYGYTFGSGTRLTVV.

The rearrangement links TRBV6-5 to TRBJ1-4; TRBD1 is a possible D gene (5 bases). CDR1 is MNHEY, CDR2 SVGAGI, per germline. This CDR3 is 14 amino acids long. V was clipped by 4 bases and J by 7 bases, with 13 bases between them. CDR3: CASSLGLGSEKLFF. CDR3 nucleotides: TGTGCCAGCAGTTTGGGGCTAGGTAGTGAAAAACTGTTTTTT.

The rearrangement uses TRBV2 and TRBJ1-2; 8 bases agree with TRBD1. With 2 bases clipped from V and 6 bases from J, the junction kept 5 bases outside the gene matches. The V gene's germline CDR1 is SNHLY and CDR2 FYNNEI. There are 14 residues in the CDR3. DNA for the CDR3: TGTGCCAGCAGTGAAAACAGGGGGGGTGATGGCTACACCTTC. It codes for CASSENRGGDGYTF.

In DNA form, the CDR3 reads TGTGCCAGCAGCTCCCTAGCGGGGGGGCTCACAGATACGCAGTATTTT. As protein: CASSSLAGGLTDTQYF. V and J are TRBV7-3 and TRBJ2-3; 12 nucleotides match TRBD2. Looked up from germline, CDR1 is SGHTA and CDR2 is FQGTGA. The CDR3 has 16 residues. V shed 4 bases, J shed 2 bases, and the junction held 4 bases outside the gene matches.

V usage is TRBV3-1 (or the pseudogene TRBV3-2) and J usage is TRBJ1-3, with D uncertain. Trimming pared 5 bases from V and 3 bases from J, leaving 11 bases between. CDR1 LGHDT and CDR2 YNNKEL come from the germline V gene (reference sequence). The CDR3 is made up of 14 amino acids. The CDR3 region has the DNA TGTGCCAGCAGCGATACAAACGTTGGAAACACCATATATTTT. Amino acids: CASSDTNVGNTIYF.

The J gene is TRBJ1-2, the V gene TRBV3-1 (or the pseudogene TRBV3-2), with 9 bases fitting TRBD1. The CDR3 totals 16 residues. Germline V lookup: CDR1 LGHDT, CDR2 YNNKEL (reference sequence). After removal of 4 bases from V and 3 bases from J, the junction contained 9 bases not matched to a gene. As DNA, the CDR3 is TGTGCCAGCAGCCCTTTAGGGGACAGGGTGGACTATGGCTACACCTTC. It is translated as CASSPLGDRVDYGYTF.

The chain combines TRBV5-1 with TRBJ1-2; tentative D call: TRBD1 (5 bases). Between the trimmed V and J ends, which lost 0 bases and 0 bases, there was a span of 9 bases. The CDR3 loop spans 15 amino acids. Germline lookup yields CDR1 SGHRS and CDR2 YFSETQ. CDR3 region: CASSLVRGSNYGYTF. In nucleotides, the CDR3 is TGCGCCAGCAGCTTGGTCCGGGGGTCTAACTATGGCTACACCTTC.

The gene calls are TRBV6-5 and TRBJ1-4, with 8 bases aligning to TRBD1. The CDR3 totals 16 residues. The germline V gene has CDR1 MNHEY and CDR2 SVGAGI. V was clipped by 0 bases and J by 7 bases; unmatched bases: 7. Written as DNA, the CDR3 is TGTGCCAGCAGTTACTCGACAGGGGCCCTAGCTGAAAAACTGTTTTTT. As protein: CASSYSTGALAEKLFF.

The V call is TRBV11-2, the J call TRBJ2-3; 10 nucleotides agree with TRBD2. Germline V gene data show CDR1 as SGHAT and CDR2 as FQNNGV. V dropped 2 bases and J dropped 2; count of bases not matched to a gene: 10. The CDR3 runs 18 residues. CDR3 sequence: CASSLRAWTSGFTDTQYF. The CDR3 nucleotides read TGTGCCAGCAGCTTAAGAGCATGGACTAGCGGATTCACAGATACGCAGTATTTT.

The chain couples TRBV5-1 to TRBJ2-7, with D tentatively TRBD2 (5 bases). The V gene's germline CDR1 is SGHRS and CDR2 YFSETQ. Trimming removed 3 bases from V and 6 bases from J, with 13 bases in between. The CDR3 spans 13 residues. DNA for the CDR3: TGCGCCAGCAGCTCCCTAGCCGGGTTCGAGCAGTACTTC. Protein: CASSSLAGFEQYF.

This chain connects TRBV19 to TRBJ2-2; D might be TRBD1 (6 bases). The CDR3 sequence is 15 residues long. Germline values: CDR1 LNHDA, CDR2 SQIVND (reference sequence). V was pared by 4 bases and J by 4 bases, with 13 bases between. CDR3 sequence (DNA): TGTGCCAGTAGTAGTAGGACAGTACCCACCGGGGAGCTGTTTTTT. Protein: CASSSRTVPTGELFF.

V gene TRBV18 combines with J gene TRBJ2-7, with D perhaps TRBD2 (7 bases). Germline lookup yields CDR1 KGHSH and CDR2 LQKENI. V was cut by 6 bases and J by 5 bases, with 17 bases left in between. The CDR3 consists of 14 residues. The chain's CDR3 is CASSPRGGVDEQYF. Here the CDR3 DNA reads TGTGCCAGCTCTCCCAGGGGAGGGGTTGACGAGCAGTACTTC.

The CDR3, as DNA: TGTGCCAGCTCGGGAGGGACTAGTGAGACCGGGGAGCTGTTTTTT. Its protein is CASSGGTSETGELFF. This rearrangement joins TRBV2 to TRBJ2-2, with 8 bases that match TRBD2. Germline trimming cut 8 bases from V and 5 bases from J; bases unmatched to any gene: 10. Germline V gene sequence: CDR1 SNHLY, CDR2 FYNNEI. This CDR3 comprises 15 residues.

Regarding this clone: Within the sample, other DNA sequences also encode this same CDR3. The V gene is TRBV19, the J gene TRBJ1-5; 9 bases line up with TRBD1. The CDR3 consists of 14 residues. The trim removed 5 bases at V and 4 bases at J, leaving 3 bases unmatched. CDR1 LNHDA and CDR2 SQIVND come from the germline V gene (reference sequence). The CDR3 DNA reads as TGTGCCAGTAGTCTGACAGGGGGTAATCAGCCCCAGCATTTT. As protein: CASSLTGGNQPQHF.